This TCR beta chain was sequenced during a study of blood T cells in healthy people across ages. This CDR3 comprises 14 residues. V lost 6 bases to trimming and J lost 6 bases, with 14 bases between them. Extraction yielded at least 6 micrograms of total RNA per sample. Using a J-beta primer mix together with a sample-barcoded 5' primer, a second PCR was run for roughly 7 to 11 cycles. TCRdb reprocessed the 5' RACE reads via MiXCR and lists one record per CDR3 protein. The table shows roughly 500,000 distinct CDR3 sequences, with 24% occurring only once. General observations from the study: Any changes in expanded clonotypes were possibly confounded, as donor CMV status remained unknown. Long-lived donors carried more naive CD4+ cells and greater diversity than aged donors.

This clonotype was detected a few times. Its antigen is not identified. These data were likewise used in another study, on T cells of mothers and their children.

The sequencing input was blood. This receptor was identified in a boy between 10 and 17 years old in good health. The J gene is TRBJ1-4, the V gene TRBV12-3 or TRBV12-4; D might be TRBD1 (5 bases). The CDR3 is CASSSPGGDEKLFF. The CDR3 region has the DNA TGTGCCAGCAGCTCACCCGGGGGGGATGAAAAACTGTTTTTT.